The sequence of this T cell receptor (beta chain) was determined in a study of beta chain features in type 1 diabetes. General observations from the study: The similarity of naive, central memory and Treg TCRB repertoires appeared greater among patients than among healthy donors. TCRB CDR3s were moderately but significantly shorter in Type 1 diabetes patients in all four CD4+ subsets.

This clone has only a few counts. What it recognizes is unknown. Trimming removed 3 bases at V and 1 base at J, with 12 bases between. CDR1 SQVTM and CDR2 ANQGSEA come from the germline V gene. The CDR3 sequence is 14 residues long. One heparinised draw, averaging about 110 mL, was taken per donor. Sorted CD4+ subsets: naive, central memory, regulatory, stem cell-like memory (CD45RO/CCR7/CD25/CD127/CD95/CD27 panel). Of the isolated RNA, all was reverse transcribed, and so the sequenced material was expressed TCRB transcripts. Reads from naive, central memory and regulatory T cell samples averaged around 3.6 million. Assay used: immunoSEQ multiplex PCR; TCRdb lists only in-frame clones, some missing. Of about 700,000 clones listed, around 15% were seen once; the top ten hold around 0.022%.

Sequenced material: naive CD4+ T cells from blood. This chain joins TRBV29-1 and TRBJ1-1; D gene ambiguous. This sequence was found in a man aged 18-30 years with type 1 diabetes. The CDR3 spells CSVEGRLSNTEAFF. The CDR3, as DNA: TGCAGCGTTGAGGGCCGGCTTTCGAACACTGAAGCTTTCTTT.